Detailed here is one T cell receptor (beta chain). The antigen remains undetermined. J lost 0 bases, V lost 2 bases, and 9 bases had no gene match. The CDR3 contains 17 residues. Per the germline V gene, CDR1 is SGHRS and CDR2 is YFSETQ. The record originates from a study of cytomegalovirus exposure and HLA in healthy donors. Notes on the study in general: Some public TCRs appeared in many individuals, while most sequences were rare. The authors later linked a missense DCLRE1C variant to TCR beta V- and J-gene trimming.

Amplification used 60 Vbeta primers and 13 Jbeta primers. Under the authors' procedure: An analysis performed later counted 73 million or so unique TCR beta chains (approximately 10 million of them shared). Using immunoSEQ multiplex PCR, the repertoire was profiled, and TCRdb retains in-frame clones only, with some absent. That table gives V, J and clone size, and the DNA gave D and trimming. Here the sample spans about 140,000 clones, around 80% being singletons. The chain couples TRBV5-1 to TRBJ2-3; 7 bases agree with TRBD1. The sample taken for sequencing was PBMCs. The receptor was derived from a man aged 30 to 45 in good health. CDR3 region: CASSFLLGTASTDTQYF. The CDR3 bases are TGCGCCAGCAGCTTCCTACTCGGGACAGCTAGCACAGATACGCAGTATTTT.